This T cell receptor beta chain came from a study of cytomegalovirus exposure and HLA in healthy donors. Study-wide findings and caveats: Per published reports, the classifier diagnosed cytomegalovirus status with high specificity and sensitivity. Rarity held for most TCR sequences, but there were some public TCRs that occurred in many donors.

Looked up from germline, CDR1 is SEHNR and CDR2 is FQNEAQ (reference sequence). This CDR3 region has 14 residues. Trimming removed 8 bases at V and 6 bases at J, with 17 bases between. Among the 120 subjects of the validation cohort, separate from the approximately 700-subject first cohort, were the donors. Profiling relied on immunoSEQ multiplex PCR, and the TCRdb table lists in-frame clones only, not all of them. In the table there are about 280,000 clones, around nine tenths of which are singletons. This clone was observed a single time. Its antigen remains unknown. This receptor was taken from a woman between 18 and 29 years old in good health and CMV-seronegative. The sequencing sample was made of PBMCs. The V and J genes are TRBV7-9 and TRBJ2-1; D gene uncertain. CDR3 sequence (DNA): TGTGCCAGCCGCCCGGTAGCTTCTCTCAATGAGCAGTTCTTC. Protein product: CASRPVASLNEQFF.